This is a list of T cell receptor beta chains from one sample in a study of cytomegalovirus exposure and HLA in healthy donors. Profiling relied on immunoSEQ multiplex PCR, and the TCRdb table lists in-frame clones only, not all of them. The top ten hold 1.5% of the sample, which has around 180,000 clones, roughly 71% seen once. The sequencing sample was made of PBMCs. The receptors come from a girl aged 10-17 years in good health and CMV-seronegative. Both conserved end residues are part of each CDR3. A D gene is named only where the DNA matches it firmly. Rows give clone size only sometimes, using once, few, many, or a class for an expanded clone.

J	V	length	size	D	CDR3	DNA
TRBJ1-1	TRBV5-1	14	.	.	CASSQGHARTEAFF	TGCGCCAGCAGCCAAGGACACGCTCGCACTGAAGCTTTCTTT
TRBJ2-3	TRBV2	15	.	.	CASSGGGSNSDTQYF	TGTGCCAGCAGTGGTGGGGGGAGTAATTCAGATACGCAGTATTTT
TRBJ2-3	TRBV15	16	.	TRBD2	CATSGLAGGYTDTQYF	TGTGCCACCAGCGGACTAGCGGGGGGTTACACAGATACGCAGTATTTT
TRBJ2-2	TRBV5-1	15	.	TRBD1	CASSIQGGNTGELFF	TGCGCCAGCAGCATACAGGGGGGGAACACCGGGGAGCTGTTTTTT
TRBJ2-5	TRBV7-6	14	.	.	CASSLSTDQETQYF	TGTGCCAGCAGCTTATCCACAGACCAAGAGACCCAGTACTTC
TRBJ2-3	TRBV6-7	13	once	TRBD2	CATPMGLLDTQYF	TGTGCCACCCCGATGGGACTATTGGATACGCAGTATTTT
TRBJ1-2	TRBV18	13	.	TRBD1	CASSPRGQDGYTF	TGTGCCAGCTCCCCCAGGGGGCAGGATGGCTACACCTTC
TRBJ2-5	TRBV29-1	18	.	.	CSVDPPGRAGSYQETQYF	TGCAGCGTTGACCCCCCCGGTAGGGCGGGATCGTACCAAGAGACCCAGTACTTC
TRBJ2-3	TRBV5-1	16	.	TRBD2	CASSPTNTGGAGSQYF	TGCGCCAGCAGCCCAACTAATACCGGGGGGGCGGGGTCGCAGTATTTT
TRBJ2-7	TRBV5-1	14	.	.	CASSLNRAPYEQYF	TGCGCCAGCAGCCTCAACAGGGCTCCCTACGAGCAGTACTTC
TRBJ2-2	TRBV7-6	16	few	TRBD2	CASTPRGIAGTGELFF	TGTGCCAGCACCCCGAGGGGGATAGCGGGAACCGGGGAGCTGTTTTTT
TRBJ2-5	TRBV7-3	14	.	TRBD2	CASSPWGGGETQYF	TGTGCCAGCAGCCCGTGGGGGGGTGGGGAGACCCAGTACTTC
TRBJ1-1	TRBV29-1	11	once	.	CSVDFSTEAFF	TGCAGCGTTGATTTTAGCACTGAAGCTTTCTTT
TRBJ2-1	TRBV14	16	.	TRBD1	CASSPRTGTSYNEQFF	TGTGCCAGCAGCCCGCGGACAGGGACATCCTACAATGAGCAGTTCTTC
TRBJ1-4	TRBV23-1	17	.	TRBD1	CASIPRDRGIFNEKLFF	TGCGCCAGCATACCTCGGGACAGGGGGATCTTTAATGAAAAACTGTTTTTT
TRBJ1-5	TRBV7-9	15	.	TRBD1	CASSGTGGFNQPQHF	TGTGCCAGCAGCGGGACAGGGGGCTTCAATCAGCCCCAGCATTTT
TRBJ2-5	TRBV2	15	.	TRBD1	CASSVFGTGVETQYF	TGTGCCAGCAGTGTTTTCGGGACAGGGGTCGAGACCCAGTACTTC
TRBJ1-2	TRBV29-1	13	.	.	CSAAQGLEYGYTF	TGCAGCGCTGCACAGGGTTTGGAGTATGGCTACACCTTC
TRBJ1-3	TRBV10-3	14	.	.	CAISESSEGETIYF	TGTGCCATCAGTGAGTCGTCGGAGGGTGAGACCATATATTTT
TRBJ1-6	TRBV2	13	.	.	CASPATADSPLHF	TGTGCCAGTCCGGCCACGGCGGATTCACCCCTCCACTTT
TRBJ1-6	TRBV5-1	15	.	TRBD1	CASSRTTGGDSPLHF	TGCGCCAGCAGCCGGACGACAGGGGGGGACTCACCCCTCCACTTT
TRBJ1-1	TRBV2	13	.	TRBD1	CASRGQMNTEAFF	TGTGCCAGCAGGGGACAGATGAACACTGAAGCTTTCTTT
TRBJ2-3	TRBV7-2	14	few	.	CASSLALATDTQYF	TGTGCCAGCAGCTTAGCGCTAGCCACAGATACGCAGTATTTT
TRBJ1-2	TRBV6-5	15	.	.	CASSAESRGYYGYTF	TGTGCCAGCAGCGCCGAGAGCAGGGGATACTATGGCTACACCTTC
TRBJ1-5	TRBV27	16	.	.	CASQSSIQGGNQPQHF	TGTGCCAGCCAGTCTAGCATACAGGGCGGCAATCAGCCCCAGCATTTT
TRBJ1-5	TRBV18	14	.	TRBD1	CASSDREGNQPQHF	TGTGCCAGCTCTGACAGGGAGGGCAATCAGCCCCAGCATTTT
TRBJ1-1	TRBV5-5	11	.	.	CASSLYGEAFF	TGTGCCAGCAGCTTGTACGGGGAAGCTTTCTTT
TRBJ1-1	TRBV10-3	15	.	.	CAISPSAGVNTEAFF	TGTGCCATCAGCCCCTCGGCAGGGGTCAACACTGAAGCTTTCTTT
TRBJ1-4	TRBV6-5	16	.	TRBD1	CASSSTIGTGSEKLFF	TGTGCCAGCAGTTCAACCATCGGGACAGGTAGTGAAAAACTGTTTTTT
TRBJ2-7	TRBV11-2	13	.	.	CASSFSGDYEQYF	TGTGCCAGCAGCTTTTCAGGGGACTACGAGCAGTACTTC
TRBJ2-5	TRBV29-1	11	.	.	CSASTEETQYF	TGCAGCGCGTCGACTGAAGAGACCCAGTACTTC
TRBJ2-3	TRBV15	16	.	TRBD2	CATSPNSGGGTDTQYF	TGTGCCACCTCCCCGAATAGCGGGGGCGGGACAGATACGCAGTATTTT
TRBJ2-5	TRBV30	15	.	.	CAWSVGGGLQETQYF	TGTGCCTGGAGTGTAGGCGGGGGCCTCCAAGAGACCCAGTACTTC
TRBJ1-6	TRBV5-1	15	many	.	CASSLTGAYNSPLHF	TGCGCCAGCAGCTTGACAGGAGCTTATAATTCACCCCTCCACTTT
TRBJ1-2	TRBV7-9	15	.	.	CASSISTGANYGYTF	TGTGCCAGCAGCATCTCGACAGGAGCAAACTATGGCTACACCTTC
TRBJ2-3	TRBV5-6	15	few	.	CASSLGLASTDTQYF	TGTGCCAGCAGCTTGGGGCTAGCGAGTACAGATACGCAGTATTTT
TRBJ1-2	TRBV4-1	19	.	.	CASSQERGVRQARVYGYTF	TGCGCCAGCAGCCAAGAACGCGGTGTACGACAGGCTCGGGTGTACGGCTACACCTTC
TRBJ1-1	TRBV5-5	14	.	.	CASSLAVANTEAFF	TGTGCCAGCAGCTTGGCAGTGGCGAACACTGAAGCTTTCTTT
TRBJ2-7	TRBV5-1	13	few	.	CASSSPTSYEQYF	TGCGCCAGCAGCTCACCAACTTCCTACGAGCAGTACTTC
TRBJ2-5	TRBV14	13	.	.	CASSQGGQETQYF	TGTGCCAGCAGCCAAGGAGGGCAGGAGACCCAGTACTTC
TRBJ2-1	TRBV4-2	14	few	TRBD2	CASSQVGAGNEQFF	TGTGCCAGCAGCCAAGTAGGAGCGGGGAATGAGCAGTTCTTC
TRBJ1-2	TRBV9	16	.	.	CASSPEDWTAVFGYTF	TGTGCCAGCAGCCCAGAGGATTGGACAGCAGTTTTCGGCTACACCTTC
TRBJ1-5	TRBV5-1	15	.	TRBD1	CASSLGTGDNQPQHF	TGCGCCAGCAGCCTAGGGACAGGGGACAATCAGCCCCAGCATTTT